Following are 12 T cell receptor beta chains from one sample sequenced in a study of coeliac disease (dated by TCRdb to between 2021 and 2024). Library preparation used the immunoSEQ multiplex PCR assay. TCRdb limited this immuneACCESS table to in-frame rearrangements with V and J called. A share of clones is missing; checked studies link under half to unresolved V genes, and the rest is unexplained. In this sample the table shows about 1,300 clones, roughly 60% of which occur a single time. The biggest ten clones account for approximately 24% of the sample. The sequencing input was intraepithelial lymphocytes from the gut. Interpreted using the paper, the cell subset or site label stands for: intraepithelial cell (IEC) fraction of small intestinal biopsy. The receptors were sampled from a man between 65 and 85 years old without celiac disease.

V usage is TRBV19 and J usage is TRBJ1-2, with D possibly TRBD1 on 5 matching bases. The V and J ends lost 7 bases and 4 bases respectively, with 22 bases between them. Germline values: CDR1 LNHDA, CDR2 SQIVND (reference sequence). The CDR3 length is 16 residues. CDR3 amino acids: CASTLRAGGFAYGYTF. DNA for the CDR3: TGTGCCAGTACCCTCAGGGCGGGGGGTTTCGCCTATGGCTACACCTTC.

CDR3 sequence reads: CASSRRQGQPGNEQFF. The CDR3 DNA sequence: TGTGCCAGCAGCAGACGACAGGGTCAACCGGGGAATGAGCAGTTCTTC. The chain employs TRBV7-9 and TRBJ2-1; 7 nucleotides agree with TRBD1. The germline V gene encodes CDR1 SEHNR and CDR2 FQNEAQ (reference sequence). V lost 5 bases and J lost 7; bases outside the gene matches: 14. The CDR3 is 16 amino acids.

This clone was observed a few times. The genes are TRBV4-1 and TRBJ1-1; D call uncertain. Trimming took 1 base from V and 6 from J, leaving 15 bases between them. Germline V gives CDR1 MGHRA, CDR2 YSYEKL. This CDR3 region has 15 residues. The CDR3 region is CASSQVTLLSAEAFF. Here the CDR3 DNA reads TGCGCCAGCAGCCAAGTTACCCTCCTATCCGCTGAAGCTTTCTTT.

Notes on this clone: Relative to the germline gene, one junction end is altered; a read error may explain this. V is TRBV6-4 and J is TRBJ1-2; D unresolved. From germline, CDR1 is MRHNA and CDR2 SNTAGT. This CDR3 spans 11 amino acids. The CDR3 DNA follows: TGTGCCAGCAGTGACAGCTATGGTTACACCTTC. This sequence encodes CASSDSYGYTF.

This clone came up once. The chain combines TRBV2 with TRBJ2-3; TRBD2 is a possible D gene (5 bases). Germline assignment: CDR1 SNHLY and CDR2 FYNNEI. The V and J ends lost 4 bases and 8 bases respectively, with 13 bases between them. CDR3 length: 13 amino acids. Here the CDR3 reads CASSGASRSTQYF. For the CDR3, the DNA is TGTGCCAGCAGTGGGGCTAGCAGAAGTACGCAGTATTTT.

With respect to this clone: Additional DNA sequences in this sample encode the identical CDR3. V and J are TRBV19 and TRBJ1-1; 7 bases map to TRBD1. Germline CDR1 and CDR2: LNHDA and SQIVND (reference sequence). V lost 7 bases, J lost 3 bases, and 2 bases stayed unmatched. This CDR3 has 12 amino acids. In DNA, the CDR3 is TGTGCCAGTACGGACAGGTACACTGAAGCTTTCTTT. Its protein product is CASTDRYTEAFF.

A remark on this clone: This sample also contains other DNA sequences that code for the same CDR3. This chain joins TRBV19 and TRBJ1-5; 12 bases agree with TRBD1. CDR3 length: 16 amino acids. The junction had 6 bases not matched to a gene; V was cut back by 5 bases and J by 4 bases. Germline V gene data show CDR1 as LNHDA and CDR2 as SQIVND (reference sequence). The CDR3 protein is CASSPWDRGPNQPQHF. DNA for the CDR3: TGTGCCAGTAGTCCTTGGGACAGGGGGCCAAATCAGCCCCAGCATTTT.

A few counts support this clone. The chain links TRBV5-6 to TRBJ1-1; 9 bases line up with TRBD1. This CDR3 has 16 amino acids. Germline V lookup: CDR1 SGHDT, CDR2 YYEEEE. After removal of 4 bases from V and 1 base from J, the junction contained 8 bases not matched to a gene. CDR3 loop: CASSHGTGNRNTEAFF. DNA for the CDR3: TGTGCCAGCAGCCACGGGACAGGGAATCGGAACACTGAAGCTTTCTTT. Drawing the rest from reference TRBV5-6 and TRBJ1-1, the complete variable domain is DAGVTQSPTHLIKTRGQQVTLRCSPKSGHDTVSWYQQALGQGPQFIFQYYEEEERQRGNFPDRFSGHQFPNYSSELNVNALLLGDSALYLCASSHGTGNRNTEAFFGQGTRLTVV.

This sequence joins TRBV5-4 and TRBJ1-1; D is undetermined. V lost 1 base to trimming and J lost 7 bases, with 14 bases between them. Germline CDR1 reads SGHNT; CDR2 reads YYREEE (reference sequence). CDR3 length equals 14 residues. The CDR3 DNA reads TGTGCCAGCAGCTTGAGGTATGATACGGGTGAAGCTTTCTTT. Translated, it gives CASSLRYDTGEAFF. Supplemented by reference TRBV5-4 and TRBJ1-1, the full variable domain reads ETGVTQSPTHLIKTRGQQVTLRCSSQSGHNTVSWYQQALGQGPQFIFQYYREEENGRGNFPPRFSGLQFPNYSSELNVNALELDDSALYLCASSLRYDTGEAFFGQGTRLTVV.

The chain carries TRBV7-2 and TRBJ2-2; a weak D match, TRBD1 (5 bases). Between the trimmed V and J ends, which lost 5 bases and 5 bases, there was a span of 12 bases. This CDR3 spans 14 amino acids. Germline V gene lookup returns CDR1 SGHTA and CDR2 FQGNSA. CDR3 coding DNA: TGTGCCAGCAGCCCTTCGCCAGGGACCGGGGAGCTGTTTTTT. It codes for CASSPSPGTGELFF.

This chain uses TRBV6-1 with TRBJ2-1; perhaps TRBD1 as D (5 bases). The V gene lost 0 bases and the J gene lost 3 bases, with 6 bases spanning the gap. CDR3 length equals 14 residues. Per germline, CDR1 MNHNS and CDR2 SASEGT. CDR3 DNA: TGTGCCAGCAGTGAAGCGGGGCTCTACAATGAGCAGTTCTTC. Translated: CASSEAGLYNEQFF.

The chain employs TRBV10-1 and TRBJ2-3, with 9 positions matching TRBD2. V lost 4 bases and J lost 3; bases outside the gene matches: 2. The CDR3 consists of 14 residues. In germline, CDR1 is WNHNN, CDR2 SYGVQD (reference sequence). The CDR3 bases are TGCGCCAGCAGTGTTAGCGGGGGTACAGATACGCAGTATTTT. Translation: CASSVSGGTDTQYF.